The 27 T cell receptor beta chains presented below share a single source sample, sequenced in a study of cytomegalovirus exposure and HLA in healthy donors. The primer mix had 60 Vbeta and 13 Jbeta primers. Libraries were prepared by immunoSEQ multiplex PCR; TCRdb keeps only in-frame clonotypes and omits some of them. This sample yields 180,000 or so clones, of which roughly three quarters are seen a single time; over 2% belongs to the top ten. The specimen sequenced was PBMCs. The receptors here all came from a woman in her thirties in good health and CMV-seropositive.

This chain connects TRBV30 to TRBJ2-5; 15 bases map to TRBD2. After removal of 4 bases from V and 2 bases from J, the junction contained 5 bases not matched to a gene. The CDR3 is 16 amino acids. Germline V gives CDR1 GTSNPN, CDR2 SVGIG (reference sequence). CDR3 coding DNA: TGTGCCTGGAATCATGGACTAGCGGGGGGGCAAGAGACCCAGTACTTC. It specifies CAWNHGLAGGQETQYF.

CDR3 nucleotides: TGTGCCAGCAGCTTAGCGCCGGAACAGGGGGCTGCTGGAAACACCATATATTTT. Encoded protein: CASSLAPEQGAAGNTIYF. The chain couples TRBV7-9 to TRBJ1-3; 9 bases line up with TRBD1. The ends lost 0 bases at V and 2 bases at J; junction bases unmatched: 8. The CDR3 extends over 18 amino acids. CDR1 SEHNR and CDR2 FQNEAQ come from the germline V gene (reference sequence).

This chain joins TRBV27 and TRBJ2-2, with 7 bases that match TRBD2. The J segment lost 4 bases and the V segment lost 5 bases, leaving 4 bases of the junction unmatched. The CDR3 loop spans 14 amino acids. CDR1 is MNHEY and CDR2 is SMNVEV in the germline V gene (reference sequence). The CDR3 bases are TGTGCCAGCAGTCGGGGGAGGGTCACCGGGGAGCTGTTTTTT. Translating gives CASSRGRVTGELFF.

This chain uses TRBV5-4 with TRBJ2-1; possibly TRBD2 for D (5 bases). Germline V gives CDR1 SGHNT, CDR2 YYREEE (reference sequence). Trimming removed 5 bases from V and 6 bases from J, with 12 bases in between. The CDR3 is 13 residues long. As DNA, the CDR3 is TGTGCCAGCAGGAAGGAGGAGGTCAATGAGCAGTTCTTC. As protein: CASRKEEVNEQFF. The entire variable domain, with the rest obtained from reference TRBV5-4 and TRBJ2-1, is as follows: ETGVTQSPTHLIKTRGQQVTLRCSSQSGHNTVSWYQQALGQGPQFIFQYYREEENGRGNFPPRFSGLQFPNYSSELNVNALELDDSALYLCASRKEEVNEQFFGPGTRLTVL.

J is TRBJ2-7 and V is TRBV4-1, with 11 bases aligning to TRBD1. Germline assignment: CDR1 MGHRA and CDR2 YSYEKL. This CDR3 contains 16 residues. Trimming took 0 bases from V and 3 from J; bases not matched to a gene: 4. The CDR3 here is CASSQEAGTGGYEQYF. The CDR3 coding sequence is TGCGCCAGCAGCCAAGAGGCCGGGACAGGGGGCTACGAGCAGTACTTC.

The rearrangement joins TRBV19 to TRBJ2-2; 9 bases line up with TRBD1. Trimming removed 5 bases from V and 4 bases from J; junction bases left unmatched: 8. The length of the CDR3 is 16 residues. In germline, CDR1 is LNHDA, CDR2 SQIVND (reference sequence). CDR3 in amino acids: CASSARTGDFTGELFF. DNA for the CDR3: TGTGCCAGTAGTGCCCGGACAGGGGATTTCACCGGGGAGCTGTTTTTT.

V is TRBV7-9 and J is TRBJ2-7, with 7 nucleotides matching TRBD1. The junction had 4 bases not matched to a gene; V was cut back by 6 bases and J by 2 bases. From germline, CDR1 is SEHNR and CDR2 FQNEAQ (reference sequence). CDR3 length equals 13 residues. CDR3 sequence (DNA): TGTGCCAGCAGTACCGGGACAGCCTACGAGCAGTACTTC. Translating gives CASSTGTAYEQYF.

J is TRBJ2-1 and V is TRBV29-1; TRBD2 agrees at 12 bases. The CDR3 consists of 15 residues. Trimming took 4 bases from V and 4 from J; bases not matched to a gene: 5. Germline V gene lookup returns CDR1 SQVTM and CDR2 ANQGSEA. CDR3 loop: CSVGRTSGVYNEQFF. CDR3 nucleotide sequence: TGCAGCGTTGGGAGGACTAGCGGGGTATACAATGAGCAGTTCTTC.

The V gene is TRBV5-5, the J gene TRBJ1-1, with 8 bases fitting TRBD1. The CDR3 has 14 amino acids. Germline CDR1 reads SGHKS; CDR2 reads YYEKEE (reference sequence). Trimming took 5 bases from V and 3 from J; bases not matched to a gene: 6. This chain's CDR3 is CASRTTGEDTEAFF. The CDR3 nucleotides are TGTGCCAGCAGAACGACAGGGGAGGACACTGAAGCTTTCTTT. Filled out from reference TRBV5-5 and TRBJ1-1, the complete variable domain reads DAGVTQSPTHLIKTRGQQVTLRCSPISGHKSVSWYQQVLGQGPQFIFQYYEKEERGRGNFPDRFSARQFPNYSSELNVNALLLGDSALYLCASRTTGEDTEAFFGQGTRLTVV.

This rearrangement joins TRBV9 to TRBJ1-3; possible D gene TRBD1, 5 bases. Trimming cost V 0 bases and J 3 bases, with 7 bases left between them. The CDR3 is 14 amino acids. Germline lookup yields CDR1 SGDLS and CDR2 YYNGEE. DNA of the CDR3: TGTGCCAGCAGCGTAGAAGGGGATGGAAACACCATATATTTT. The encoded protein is CASSVEGDGNTIYF.

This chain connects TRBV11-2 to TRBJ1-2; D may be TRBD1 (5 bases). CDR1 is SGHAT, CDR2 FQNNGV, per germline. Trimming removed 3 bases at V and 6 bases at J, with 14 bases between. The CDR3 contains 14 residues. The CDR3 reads CASSFVEGRDGYTF. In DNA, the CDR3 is TGTGCCAGCAGCTTTGTAGAGGGGAGGGATGGCTACACCTTC.

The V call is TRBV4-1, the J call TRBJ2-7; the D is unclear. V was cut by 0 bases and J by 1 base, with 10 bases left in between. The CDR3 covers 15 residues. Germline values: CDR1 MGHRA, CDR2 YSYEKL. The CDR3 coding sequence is TGCGCCAGCAGCCAAGATTTCCGGTCTTCCTACGAGCAGTACTTC. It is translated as CASSQDFRSSYEQYF.

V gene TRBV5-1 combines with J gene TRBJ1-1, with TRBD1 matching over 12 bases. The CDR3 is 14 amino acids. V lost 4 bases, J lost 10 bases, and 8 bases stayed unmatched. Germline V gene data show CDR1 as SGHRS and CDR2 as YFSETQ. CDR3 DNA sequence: TGCGCCAGCAGCCTGGGACAGGGGGCGGAGGCAGCTTTCTTT. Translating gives CASSLGQGAEAAFF. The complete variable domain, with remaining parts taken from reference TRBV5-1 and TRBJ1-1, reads KAGVTQTPRYLIKTRGQQVTLSCSPISGHRSVSWYQQTPGQGLQFLFEYFSETQRNKGNFPGRFSGRQFSNSRSEMNVSTLELGDSALYLCASSLGQGAEAAFFGQGTRLTVV.

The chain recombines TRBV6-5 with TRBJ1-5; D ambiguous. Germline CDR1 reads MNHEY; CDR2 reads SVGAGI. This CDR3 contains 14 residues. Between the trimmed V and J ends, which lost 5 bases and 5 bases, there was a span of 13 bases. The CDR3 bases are TGTGCCAGCAGTGAGGAGGCAGTCTATCAGCCCCAGCATTTT. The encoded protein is CASSEEAVYQPQHF.

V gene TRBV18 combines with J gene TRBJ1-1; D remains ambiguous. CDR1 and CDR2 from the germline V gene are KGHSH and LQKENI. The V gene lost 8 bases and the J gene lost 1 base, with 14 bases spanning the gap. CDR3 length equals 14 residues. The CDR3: CASAHGGRNTEAFF. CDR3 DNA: TGTGCCAGCGCTCACGGAGGGAGGAACACTGAAGCTTTCTTT.

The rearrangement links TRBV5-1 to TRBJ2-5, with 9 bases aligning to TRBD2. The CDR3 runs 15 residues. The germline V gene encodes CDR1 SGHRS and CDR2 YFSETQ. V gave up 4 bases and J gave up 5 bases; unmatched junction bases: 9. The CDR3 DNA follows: TGCGCCAGCAGCCCTCGAGCGGGGGGCGGGGAGACCCAGTACTTC. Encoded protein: CASSPRAGGGETQYF.

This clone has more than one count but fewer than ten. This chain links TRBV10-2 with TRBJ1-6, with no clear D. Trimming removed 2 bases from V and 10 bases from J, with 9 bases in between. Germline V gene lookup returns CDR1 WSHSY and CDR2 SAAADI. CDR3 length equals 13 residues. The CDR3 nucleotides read TGCGCCAGCAGTGAGGAGGTGGTGTCACCCCTCCACTTT. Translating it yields CASSEEVVSPLHF.

Here the CDR3 DNA reads TGCGCCAGCAGCCATCTCGCGGGAGGATCAAATCGGGAGCAGTACTTC. Residues: CASSHLAGGSNREQYF. This rearrangement joins TRBV4-3 to TRBJ2-7, with 8 bases that match TRBD2. With 3 bases clipped from V and 7 bases from J, the junction kept 14 bases outside the gene matches. The CDR3 extends over 16 amino acids. Germline lookup yields CDR1 LGHNA and CDR2 YSLEER.

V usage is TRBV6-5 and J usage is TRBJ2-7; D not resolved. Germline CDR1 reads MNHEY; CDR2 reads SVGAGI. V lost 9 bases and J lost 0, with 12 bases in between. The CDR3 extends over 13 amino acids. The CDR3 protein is CASTGPSSYEQYF. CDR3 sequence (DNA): TGTGCCAGTACCGGTCCTTCCTCCTACGAGCAGTACTTC.

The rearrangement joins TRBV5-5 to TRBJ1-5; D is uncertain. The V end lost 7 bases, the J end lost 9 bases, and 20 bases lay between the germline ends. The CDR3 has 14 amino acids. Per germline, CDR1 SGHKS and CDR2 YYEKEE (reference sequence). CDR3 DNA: TGTGCCAGCGGCCTTGGTGGGTTGGAGCGGCCCCAGCATTTT. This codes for CASGLGGLERPQHF.

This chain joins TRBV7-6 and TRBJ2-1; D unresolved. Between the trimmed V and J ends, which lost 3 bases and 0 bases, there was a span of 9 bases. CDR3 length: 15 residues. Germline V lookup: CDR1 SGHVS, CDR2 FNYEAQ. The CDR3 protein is CASSLLKSSYNEQFF. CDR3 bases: TGTGCCAGCAGCTTGCTGAAGAGCTCCTACAATGAGCAGTTCTTC. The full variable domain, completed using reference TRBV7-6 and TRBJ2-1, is GAGVSQSPRYKVTKRGQDVALRCDPISGHVSLYWYRQALGQGPEFLTYFNYEAQQDKSGLPNDRFSAERPEGSISTLTIQRTEQRDSAMYRCASSLLKSSYNEQFFGPGTRLTVL.

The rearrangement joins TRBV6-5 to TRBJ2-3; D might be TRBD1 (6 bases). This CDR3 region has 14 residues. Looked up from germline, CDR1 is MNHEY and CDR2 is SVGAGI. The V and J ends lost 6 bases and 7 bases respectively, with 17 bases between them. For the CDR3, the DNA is TGTGCCAGCAGAGGGACATACTATCAGAATACGCAGTATTTT. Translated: CASRGTYYQNTQYF.

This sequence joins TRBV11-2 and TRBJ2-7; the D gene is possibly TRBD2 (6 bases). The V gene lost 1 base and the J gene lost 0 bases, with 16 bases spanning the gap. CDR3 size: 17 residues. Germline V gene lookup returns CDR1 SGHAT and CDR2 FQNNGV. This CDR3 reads CASSLGRRRDASYEQYF. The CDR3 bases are TGTGCCAGCAGCTTAGGCCGACGGAGGGACGCCTCCTACGAGCAGTACTTC.

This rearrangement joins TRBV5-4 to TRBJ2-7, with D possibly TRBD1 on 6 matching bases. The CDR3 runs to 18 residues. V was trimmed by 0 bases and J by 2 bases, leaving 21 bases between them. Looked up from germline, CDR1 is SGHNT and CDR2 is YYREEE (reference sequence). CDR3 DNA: TGTGCCAGCAGCTTGGAGTGGGCATCGACAGGAGGTCCCTACGAGCAGTACTTC. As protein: CASSLEWASTGGPYEQYF. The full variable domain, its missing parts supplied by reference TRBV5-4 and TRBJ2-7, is ETGVTQSPTHLIKTRGQQVTLRCSSQSGHNTVSWYQQALGQGPQFIFQYYREEENGRGNFPPRFSGLQFPNYSSELNVNALELDDSALYLCASSLEWASTGGPYEQYFGPGTRLTVT.

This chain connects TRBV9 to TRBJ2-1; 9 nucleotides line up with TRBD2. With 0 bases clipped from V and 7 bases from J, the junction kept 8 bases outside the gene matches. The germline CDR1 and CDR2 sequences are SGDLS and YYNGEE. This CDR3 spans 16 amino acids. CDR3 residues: CASSVVDSGGRNEQFF. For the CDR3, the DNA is TGTGCCAGCAGCGTAGTGGATAGCGGGGGTAGGAATGAGCAGTTCTTC.

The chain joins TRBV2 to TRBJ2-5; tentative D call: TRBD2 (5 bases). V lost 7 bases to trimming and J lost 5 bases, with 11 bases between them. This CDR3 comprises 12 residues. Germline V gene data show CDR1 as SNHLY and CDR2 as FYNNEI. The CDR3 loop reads CASTVQRETQYF. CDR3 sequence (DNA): TGTGCCAGCACGGTCCAGCGGGAGACCCAGTACTTC.

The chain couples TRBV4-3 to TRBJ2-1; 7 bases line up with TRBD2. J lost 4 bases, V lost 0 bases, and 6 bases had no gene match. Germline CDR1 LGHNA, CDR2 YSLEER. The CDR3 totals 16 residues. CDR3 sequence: CASSQEGLAEYNEQFF. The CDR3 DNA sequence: TGCGCCAGCAGCCAAGAGGGGCTAGCGGAATACAATGAGCAGTTCTTC.